This TCR beta chain was identified during a study of T cell responses to AZD1222 COVID-19 vaccine. Regarding the study as a whole: Vaccine-associated CD4 TCRs ranged over spike, dominating at 160-218 and 743-854. When two AZD1222 doses had been given, Spike-specific TCR breadth and depth rose.

Assay used: immunoSEQ multiplex PCR; TCRdb lists only in-frame clones, some missing. Among tens of thousands of clones listed, around 87% were seen once. Germline V gene lookup returns CDR1 LGHDT and CDR2 YNNKEL (reference sequence). CDR3 length equals 16 residues. V dropped 3 bases and J dropped 5 bases, with 19 bases sitting between them. A remark on this clone: What it recognizes is unknown.

This clonotype was sampled from an adult who received the AZD1222 COVID-19 vaccine. The sequencing used peripheral blood, collected 28 days after the second AZD1222 dose. The V gene is TRBV3-1 (or the pseudogene TRBV3-2), the J gene TRBJ2-5, with D possibly matching TRBD1 (6 bases). The CDR3 region has the DNA TGTGCCAGCAGCCATCACGGCCGAGGGGGTGGGGAGACCCAGTACTTC. It translates to CASSHHGRGGGETQYF.